This TCR beta chain was retrieved from a study of blood T cell repertoires in COVID-19. For the study at large: There were acute and convalescent COVID-19 samples, and they came from the United States, Italy and Spain. Nucleic acid was either cDNA or gDNA, and it came from T cells, B-cell-depleted T cells, or PBMCs.

The repertoire was sequenced with immunoSEQ multiplex PCR; TCRdb's copy has only in-frame clones and lacks some. The sample consists of around 130,000 clones, about 83% of them appearing once. V was pared by 4 bases and J by 5 bases, with 10 bases between. This CDR3 contains 13 residues. Germline loops: CDR1 MGHDK, CDR2 SYGVNS. The genes are TRBV25-1 and TRBJ2-3; weak D call: TRBD1 (6 bases). Material for sequencing was peripheral blood. The TCR comes from a man aged 40-49 years with active or convalescent COVID-19. The CDR3 sequence is CASSVTGKDTQYF. The CDR3 coding sequence is TGTGCCAGCAGTGTTACAGGGAAAGATACGCAGTATTTT. Full variable domain (outside the CDR3, taken from reference TRBV25-1 and TRBJ2-3): EADIYQTPRYLVIGTGKKITLECSQTMGHDKMYWYQQDPGMELHLIHYSYGVNSTEKGDLSSESTVSRIRTEHFPLTLESARPSHTSQYLCASSVTGKDTQYFGPGTRLTVL.